This TCR beta chain was found in a study of T cells in Graves' hyperthyroidism and ophthalmopathy (dated by TCRdb to the late 2010s). Context from the whole study: Peripheral blood was sampled at the time of initial diagnosis, prior to any treatment. To identify distinguishing TCR V-J signatures, a discovery cohort of about 100 patients was used, comprising 40 to 45 with Graves' ophthalmopathy and 55 to 65 with stable Graves' hyperthyroidism. The study also compared thyroid tissue and blood T-cell repertoires from 6 or 7 Graves' hyperthyroidism patients. An independent validation cohort of under 20 hyperthyroidism patients and 17 patients who later progressed to ophthalmopathy tested prospective prediction of ophthalmopathy. The roughly 90 discovery patients were divided at random into training and test sets in a 7:3 ratio. According to the paper, TCR Vbeta CDR3 sequencing was carried out on 135 peripheral blood samples, which came from fewer than 50 ophthalmopathy, around 75 hyperthyroidism and about 17 progressor patients. Once sampling was done, hyperthyroidism patients were given methimazole at a starting dose of 30 mg daily, whereas ophthalmopathy patients were given high-dose intravenous methylprednisolone.

What the study reported, not specific to this receptor: Sample size was not statistically predetermined, and investigators were not blinded to group allocation. In cross-validation, a model built on a 13 V-J signature told ophthalmopathy apart from stable hyperthyroidism with about 90% sensitivity and roughly 81% specificity, and in testing the same model reached 80%/75%. Most expanded thyroid clonotypes (frequency above 0.001) were also detected in blood, a finding suggesting that blood repertoires may reflect thyroid immune responses. In validation, progression to ophthalmopathy was predicted by the model with 55% to 71% sensitivity and 72.22% specificity, a median of roughly 6 months before onset.

Inclusive of the bounding cysteine and phenylalanine, the CDR3 is 14 residues long. The read is trimmed to its CDR3 DNA, 42 bases read in frame from base 1. Germline trimming: 6 bases from V, 6 bases from J; junction bases outside gene matches: 8. For CDR1 and CDR2, the germline V gene lists SGHTA and FQGNSA. This clonotype was observed at least ten times. Its antigen remains unidentified. The sample holds no much larger clone one base away, and base qualities are not on file. The TCR beta CDR3 regions were amplified from RNA transcripts. The TCR CDR3 was subjected to a first round of RT-PCR using the HTBI primer set and the Qiagen OneStep RT-PCR kit. The libraries were constructed in a second round of multiplex PCR and then size-selected and purified. Paired-end sequencing of the libraries was performed with 100 bp reads on an Illumina HiSeq2000. For the original study's pipeline: SOAPnuke was used to process the raw data, throwing out any read that contained adapters or uncalled bases, had a mean Phred below 15, or lacked an exact constant-primer or identifier match. COPE v1.2.5 was used to merge the high-quality paired reads, and each unique nucleotide sequence was defined as a clonotype. MiTCR v1.1 was used to align clonotypes to the IMGT TRBV, TRBD and TRBJ reference segments. The analysis was restricted to V-J combinations with a frequency above 0.0001, which together covered just over 99% of the repertoires. A TCS score was defined as the ratio of F50 (clonal expansion) to E x V (chaos), with BLOSUM62-based TCRdist applied between CDR3 peptides within each V-J. Welch's t-statistics and random forest reduced 500 to 550 V-J features to under 15, which were used in a naive Bayes classifier (R e1071). TCRdb trimmed public reads at Q25 via fastp, called clones via MiXCR and kept in-frame beta chains. For every CDR3 protein sequence, its rows merge into one entry that carries the most common genes and DNA. The V and J calls come from TCRdb's annotation, not from the publication. The sample includes 300,000 to 450,000 distinct CDR3 sequences, with approximately 14% observed a single time. Clones ranked in the top ten supply around a fifth of the sample.

Moderately to severely active disease, a Clinical Activity Score of at least 3, a NOSPECS grade of at least 4, and a duration under 3 months were present in ophthalmopathy patients. The study excluded patients with uncontrolled infections, other autoimmune diseases, pregnancy or lactation. Clinical symptoms, serum thyroxine and TRAb, thyroid ultrasound, and orbital computed tomography formed the basis for the diagnoses. PBMCs were isolated from approximately 10 ml of fresh peripheral blood by Ficoll-Paque density gradient centrifugation. Total RNA was extracted with Trizol reagent, and quality was checked on an Agilent 2100 Bioanalyzer.

Sequencing was carried out using blood. The chain is assembled from TRBV7-2 and TRBJ2-1, with 7 junctional bases fitting TRBD2. This sequence was found in a woman aged 25 to 39 with Graves' ophthalmopathy. The nucleotides read TGTGCCAGCAGGGGGGGGAGGGGTGGCAATGAGCAGTTCTTC. Translated, it reads CASRGGRGGNEQFF.